The T cell receptor (beta chain) under discussion was sequenced for a study of T cell responses to AZD1222 COVID-19 vaccine. Libraries were prepared by immunoSEQ multiplex PCR; TCRdb keeps only in-frame clonotypes and omits some of them. The table lists roughly 130,000 clones, 88% of them singletons. The TCR comes from an adult in good health. The sequenced sample was peripheral blood, obtained on day 0 of MenACWY control vaccination.

The CDR3 spells CASSNGTSGYEQYF. CDR3 sequence (DNA): TGCGCCAGCAGCAACGGGACTAGCGGCTACGAGCAGTACTTC. The chain joins TRBV5-1 to TRBJ2-7, with 11 bases matching TRBD2. Trimming took 4 bases from V and 3 from J; bases not matched to a gene: 3. Germline V gene lookup returns CDR1 SGHRS and CDR2 YFSETQ. The CDR3 loop spans 14 amino acids.